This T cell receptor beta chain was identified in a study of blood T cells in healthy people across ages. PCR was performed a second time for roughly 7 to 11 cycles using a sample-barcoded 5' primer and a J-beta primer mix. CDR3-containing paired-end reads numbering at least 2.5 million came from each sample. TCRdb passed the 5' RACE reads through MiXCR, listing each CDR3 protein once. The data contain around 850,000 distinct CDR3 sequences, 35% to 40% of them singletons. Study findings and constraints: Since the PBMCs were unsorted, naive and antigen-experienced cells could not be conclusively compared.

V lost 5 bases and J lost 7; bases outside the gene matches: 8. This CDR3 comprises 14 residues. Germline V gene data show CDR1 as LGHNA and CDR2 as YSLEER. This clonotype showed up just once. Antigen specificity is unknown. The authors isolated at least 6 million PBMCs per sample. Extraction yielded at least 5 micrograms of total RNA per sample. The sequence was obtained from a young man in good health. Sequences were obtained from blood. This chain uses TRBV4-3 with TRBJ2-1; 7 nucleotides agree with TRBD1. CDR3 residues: CASSYEQGWNEQFF. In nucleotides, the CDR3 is TGCGCCAGCAGCTACGAACAGGGGTGGAATGAGCAGTTCTTC.